The following is a T cell receptor beta chain sequence with its context. Its antigen has not been determined. One base away there is no much larger clone; base qualities are not given. The V and J ends are trimmed by 7 bases and 2 bases, leaving 11 bases between them. Including cysteine and phenylalanine, the CDR3 has 13 amino acids. The kept DNA is CDR3 alone, 39 bases in frame from the first base. CDR1 and CDR2 are drawn from the germline V gene: MNHGY, SVAAGI. The label giving this sample's time point can be read as: cycle 2 day 1 (C2D1) of nivolumab. All trial patients had relapsed after autologous stem cell transplantation, with cohorts A, B and C differing in prior brentuximab vedotin exposure. The trial cohort comprised 60 or so patients with relapsed/refractory classical Hodgkin lymphoma whose best overall responses were complete response, partial response or progressive disease. In the multi-cohort phase II CheckMate 205 trial, trial patients received single-agent nivolumab. Best overall response was determined by an independent review committee according to the 2007 International Working Group response criteria. PBMCs from the trial were collected at three points: immediately before nivolumab initiation (C1D1), and during therapy at cycle 2 day 1 and cycle 4 day 1. Peripheral blood was collected in 8 mL Vacutainer Cell Preparation Tubes, from which PBMCs were isolated by centrifugation and then cryopreserved.

The data stem from a study of PD-1 blockade in classical Hodgkin lymphoma (dated by TCRdb to the early 2020s). About the full investigation: Nivolumab dosing was 3 mg/kg intravenously every 2 weeks, continuing until either disease progression or unacceptable toxicity. To define a peripheral blood immune signature of response to PD-1 blockade in classical Hodgkin lymphoma, the study combined TCR beta sequencing with CyTOF.

Genomic DNA was extracted with the Qiagen DNeasy kit from unsorted PBMCs and from negatively selected CD4+ and CD8+ fractions. TCR beta CDR3 regions were amplified by immunoSEQ multiplex PCR using primers annealing to V and J segments. A synthetic immune receptor repertoire was used to minimize amplification bias, and any remaining bias was removed computationally after sequencing. The source study handled its data this way. Custom Python scripts were used to quantify repertoire diversity as the Shannon entropy index. Unsorted, CD4+ and CD8+ repertoires were analyzed separately, except in combined analyses where CD4+ and CD8+ sequences were merged in silico. A clone counted as expanded when the clone's frequency after treatment rose at least 2-fold relative to C1D1, and clones undetected at baseline were given a pseudocount of 0.5. Clones with 0 or 1 copy at C1D1 were defined as singleton clones, while clones with 2 or more copies were defined as non-singleton clones. Clones expanded in unsorted samples were labelled as CD4+, CD8+ or unknown by matching protein sequences in sorted samples from the same patient. Wilcoxon tests on paired samples were used to test changes in diversity from C1D1 to C4D1. The clones in this table, taken by TCRdb from immuneACCESS, are in-frame only. Not every clone is retained; where verified, under half of the shortfall comes from an unresolved V gene, and the cause of the rest is unknown. V and J calls and clone size come straight from that table; D and trimming were deduced from the DNA. This sample gives 95,000 to 100,000 clones in total; around 88% of them show up just once. The top ten hold 5% to 7.5% of the sample.

Paper-wide results and their limitations: A significant rise by C4D1 was seen in CD4+ but not CD8+ TCR diversity (p=0.0027 vs p=0.16), with the rise being most apparent in complete responders (p=0.02). The study was restricted to a single clinical trial cohort, and the causes of repertoire differences, possibly disease activity or prior therapy, were left undefined. Baseline diversity similar to that of newly diagnosed patients was observed in trial patients achieving complete response, whereas significantly lower diversity was observed in partial responders and progressors. Baseline TCR diversity was reported as lower in newly diagnosed patients than in healthy donors, and lower still in relapsed/refractory patients. Patients starting nivolumab less than 1 year after ASCT had lower diversity and were excluded from later analyses to avoid confounding by immune reconstitution.

The sequencing used peripheral blood mononuclear cells (PBMCs), collected before the second cycle of nivolumab. This clonotype was obtained from a human donor with classical Hodgkin lymphoma. The chain joins TRBV6-9 to TRBJ2-5; a tentative D call is TRBD1 (5 bases match). The CDR3: CASKVAGQETQYF. Here is the DNA: TGTGCCAGCAAGGTGGCAGGGCAAGAGACCCAGTACTTC.